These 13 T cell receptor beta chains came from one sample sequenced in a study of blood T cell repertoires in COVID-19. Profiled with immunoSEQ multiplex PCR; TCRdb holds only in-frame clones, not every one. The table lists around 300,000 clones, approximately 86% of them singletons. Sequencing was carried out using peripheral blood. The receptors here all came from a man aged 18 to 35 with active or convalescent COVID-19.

The CDR3 region is CASSEGGRAFF. In DNA form, the CDR3 reads TGTGCCAGCAGTGAGGGGGGTCGGGCTTTCTTT. This chain connects TRBV2 to TRBJ1-1; D is possibly TRBD1 (5 bases). Trimming left V 3 bases short and J 11 bases short, with 10 bases between. The length of the CDR3 is 11 residues. CDR1 is SNHLY, CDR2 FYNNEI, per germline.

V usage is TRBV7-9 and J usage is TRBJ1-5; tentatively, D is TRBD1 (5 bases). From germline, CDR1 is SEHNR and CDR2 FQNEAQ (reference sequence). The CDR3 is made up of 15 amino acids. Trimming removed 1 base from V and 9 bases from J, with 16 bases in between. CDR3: CASSLDGQENLPQHF. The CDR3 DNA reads TGTGCCAGCAGCTTAGACGGACAAGAGAATTTGCCCCAGCATTTT.

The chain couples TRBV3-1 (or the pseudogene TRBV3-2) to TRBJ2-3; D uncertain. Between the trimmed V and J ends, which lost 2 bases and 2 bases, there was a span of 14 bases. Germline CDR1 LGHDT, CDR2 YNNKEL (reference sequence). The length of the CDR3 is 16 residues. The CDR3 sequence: CASSQPGEVVTDTQYF. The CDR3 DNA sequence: TGTGCCAGCAGCCAACCCGGTGAGGTGGTCACAGATACGCAGTATTTT.

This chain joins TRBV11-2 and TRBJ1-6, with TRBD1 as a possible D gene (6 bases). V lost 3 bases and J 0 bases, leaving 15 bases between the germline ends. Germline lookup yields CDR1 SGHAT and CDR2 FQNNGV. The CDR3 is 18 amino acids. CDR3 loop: CASSLPYRASSYNSPLHF. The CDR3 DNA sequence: TGTGCCAGCAGCTTGCCTTACAGGGCGAGCTCCTATAATTCACCCCTCCACTTT.

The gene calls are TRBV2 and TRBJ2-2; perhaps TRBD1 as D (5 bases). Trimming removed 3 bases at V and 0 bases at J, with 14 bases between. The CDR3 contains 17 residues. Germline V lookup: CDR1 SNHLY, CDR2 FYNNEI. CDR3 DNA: TGTGCCAGCAGTGAGTACGCCAGGACACCGAACACCGGGGAGCTGTTTTTT. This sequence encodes CASSEYARTPNTGELFF.

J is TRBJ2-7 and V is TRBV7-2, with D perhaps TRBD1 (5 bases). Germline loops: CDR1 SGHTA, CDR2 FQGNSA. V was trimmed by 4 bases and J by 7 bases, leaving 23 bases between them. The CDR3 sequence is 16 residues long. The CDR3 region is CASSSAGQGLSWEQYF. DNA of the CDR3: TGTGCCAGCAGCTCCGCAGGACAAGGGTTGAGCTGGGAGCAGTACTTC.

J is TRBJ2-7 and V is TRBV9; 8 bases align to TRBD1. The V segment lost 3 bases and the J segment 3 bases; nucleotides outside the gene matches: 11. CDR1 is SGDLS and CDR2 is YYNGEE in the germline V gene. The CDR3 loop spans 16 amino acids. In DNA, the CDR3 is TGTGCCAGCAGCGCGAGGGACAGGCACGGTGACTACGAGCAGTACTTC. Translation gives CASSARDRHGDYEQYF.

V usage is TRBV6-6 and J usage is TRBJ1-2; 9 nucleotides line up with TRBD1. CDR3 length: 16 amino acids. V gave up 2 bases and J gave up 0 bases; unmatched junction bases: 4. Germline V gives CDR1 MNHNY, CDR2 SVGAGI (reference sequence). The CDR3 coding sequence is TGTGCCAGCAGTTACCCGGGGACAGGGCCTAACTATGGCTACACCTTC. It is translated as CASSYPGTGPNYGYTF.

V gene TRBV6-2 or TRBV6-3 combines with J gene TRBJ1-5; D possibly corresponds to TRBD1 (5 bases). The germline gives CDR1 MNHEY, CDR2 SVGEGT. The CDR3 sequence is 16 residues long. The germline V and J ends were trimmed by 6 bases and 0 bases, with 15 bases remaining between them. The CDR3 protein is CASSPTALYSNQPQHF. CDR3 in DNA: TGTGCCAGCAGCCCGACAGCCCTTTATAGCAATCAGCCCCAGCATTTT.

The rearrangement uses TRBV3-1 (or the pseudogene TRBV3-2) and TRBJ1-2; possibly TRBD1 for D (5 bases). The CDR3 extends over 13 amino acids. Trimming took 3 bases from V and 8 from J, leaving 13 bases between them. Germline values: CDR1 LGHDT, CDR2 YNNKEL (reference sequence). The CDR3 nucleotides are TGTGCCAGCAGCCAGGGGTCCCGGGGGGGCTACACCTTC. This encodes CASSQGSRGGYTF.

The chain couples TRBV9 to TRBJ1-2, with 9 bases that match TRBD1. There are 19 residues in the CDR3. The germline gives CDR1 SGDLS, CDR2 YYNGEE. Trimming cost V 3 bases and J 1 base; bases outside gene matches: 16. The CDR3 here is CASSAYTGGAGRVNYGYTF. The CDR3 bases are TGTGCCAGCAGCGCGTACACAGGGGGCGCAGGTAGAGTTAACTATGGCTACACCTTC.

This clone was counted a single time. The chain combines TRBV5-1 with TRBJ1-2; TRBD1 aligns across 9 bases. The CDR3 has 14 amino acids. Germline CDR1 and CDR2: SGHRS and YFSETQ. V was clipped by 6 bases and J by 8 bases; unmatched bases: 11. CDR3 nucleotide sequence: TGCGCCAGCAAGACAACCTACAGGGGGCAAGGCTACACCTTC. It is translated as CASKTTYRGQGYTF. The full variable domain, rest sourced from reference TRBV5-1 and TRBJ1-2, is KAGVTQTPRYLIKTRGQQVTLSCSPISGHRSVSWYQQTPGQGLQFLFEYFSETQRNKGNFPGRFSGRQFSNSRSEMNVSTLELGDSALYLCASKTTYRGQGYTFGSGTRLTVV.

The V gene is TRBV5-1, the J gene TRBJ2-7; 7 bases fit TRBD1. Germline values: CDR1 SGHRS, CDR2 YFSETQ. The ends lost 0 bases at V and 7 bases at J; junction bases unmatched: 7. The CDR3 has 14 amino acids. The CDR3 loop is CASSLAQGLGEQYF. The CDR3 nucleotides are TGCGCCAGCAGCTTGGCACAGGGGCTAGGTGAGCAGTACTTC.